This TCR beta chain was recorded in a study of T cell clonality in common variable immunodeficiency (dated by TCRdb to about 2015). Points the paper makes about the study in general: CVID TCRbeta sequences were reported to have fewer deletions and N-nucleotide insertions and to lack highly modified clones with 13 or more V deletions. TCRbeta clonality was higher in CVID subjects than in healthy controls (t-test p = 0.018), and the increase was most characteristic of about a third of subjects. According to the authors, figuring out what caused the increased clonality in CVID would require sequencing the repertoires of T cell subpopulations. Correlations of repertoire features with clinical complications were constrained by heterogeneity among patients within the CVID cohort. Although equal DNA input was used, an average of about 85,000 unique sequences per sample was obtained for controls, compared with approximately 31,000 for CVID samples. CVID subjects shared fewer TCRbeta clones with each other than healthy controls did (p < 0.0001).

Trimming costs V 8 bases and J 0 bases, and their ends lie 6 bases apart. The CDR3 goes from the cysteine to the phenylalanine over 12 residues. The 27 bases shown cover part of the CDR3, and their frame starts at base 1. Most CVID patients and most healthy controls were of Caucasian heritage. Heparinized peripheral whole blood samples of roughly 5 to 8.5 ml were obtained from each donor. Genomic DNA from adults with common variable immune deficiency (CVID) and from healthy adult controls was used to sequence TCRbeta CDR3 repertoires. The control group was made up of approximately 22 healthy adult volunteers (10 male and around 12 female) whose ages ranged from roughly 23 to 70 years, with a mean age of approximately 31. Diluted blood was density-centrifuged over Hypaque 1077 or Ficoll-Paque to isolate peripheral blood mononuclear cells. Genomic DNA was extracted from unsorted mononuclear cells by Qiagen column purification or by a centrifugation-based method.

In this sample, this clone turned up many times. This receptor's antigen is unknown. Sequencing ends 3 residues short of the CDR3 end; the germline J gene provides the rest. CVID samples and control samples contributed equivalent amounts of genomic DNA as sequencing input. For every sample, a 60 bp segment covering the rearranged TCRbeta CDR3 region was amplified and then sequenced. The immunoSEQ assay, a bias-corrected multiplex PCR with high-throughput sequencing, was employed for TCRbeta amplification. The published analysis was carried out like this. Each unique nucleotide sequence was treated as a clone and annotated with V, D and J genes, copy number and frequency. Sequences were labeled productive if in frame, and non-productive if out of frame or containing stop codons. As previously described, clonality was computed from Shannon's entropy. The predicted amino acid sequences of productive clones were used to derive the mean CDR3 Kyte-Doolittle hydropathy. Scaled V gene usage was hierarchically clustered using Manhattan distance and complete linkage with the R hclust function. Sharing of clones by CDR3 amino acid sequence was evaluated through resampling of 12 repertoires per group over 100 rounds. Repertoires were searched for approximately 77 published EBV-specific and 200 to 300 published CMV-specific TCRbeta sequences. Analysis left out a couple of CVID samples that produced under 10,000 sequences, so a few dozen CVID repertoires remained. TCRdb re-hosts the immuneACCESS table, in-frame sequences only. Its copies lack some clones; in the studies checked, an unresolved V gene accounts for under half of them, and the cause for the rest is not known. V and J calls and clone size are given by that table; D and trimming were obtained from the DNA. In this sample the table shows about 47,000 clones, and no singletons are among them. About 6% of the sample belongs to the ten largest clones.

The source is a person aged 18 to 75 in good health. Source material: peripheral blood mononuclear cells. The rearranged chain carries TRBV12-3 or TRBV12-4 and TRBJ2-3; D gene: possibly TRBD2, on 6 matching bases. The CDR3 corresponds to CASGTSTDTQYF. The CDR3 bases that were read are TGTGCCAGCGGGACTAGCACAGATACG.